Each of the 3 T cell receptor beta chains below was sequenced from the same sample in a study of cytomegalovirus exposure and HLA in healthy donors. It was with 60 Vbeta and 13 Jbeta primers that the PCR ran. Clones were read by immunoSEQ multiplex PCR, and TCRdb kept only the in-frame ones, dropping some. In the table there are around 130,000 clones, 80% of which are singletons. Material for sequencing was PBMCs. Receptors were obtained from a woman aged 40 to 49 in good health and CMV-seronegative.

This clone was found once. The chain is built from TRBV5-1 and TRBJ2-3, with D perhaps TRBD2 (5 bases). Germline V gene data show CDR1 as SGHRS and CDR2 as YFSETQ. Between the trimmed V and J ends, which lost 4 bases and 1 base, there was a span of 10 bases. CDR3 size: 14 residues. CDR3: CASSPGKGTDTQYF. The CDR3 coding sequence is TGCGCCAGCAGCCCGGGGAAAGGCACAGATACGCAGTATTTT.

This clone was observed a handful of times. CDR3 in DNA: TGTGCCAGCACCCCCCAGCGGACAGGAGGAAACACCATATATTTT. As protein: CASTPQRTGGNTIYF. The V call is TRBV6-6, the J call TRBJ1-3; 7 bases match TRBD1. The CDR3 covers 15 residues. Germline-derived CDR1 and CDR2 are MNHNY and SVGAGI (reference sequence). J lost 4 bases, V lost 7 bases, and 10 bases had no gene match.

The chain's CDR3 is CASSQGSEAYNEQFF. In nucleotides, the CDR3 is TGCGCCAGCAGCCAAGGAAGCGAGGCCTACAATGAGCAGTTCTTC. This chain links TRBV4-1 with TRBJ2-1, with D hard to call. The V end was cut by 1 base, the J end by 2 bases, with 9 bases between. CDR3 size: 15 residues. The germline V gene has CDR1 MGHRA and CDR2 YSYEKL.